A single sample gave rise to the 5 T cell receptor beta chains below, sequenced in a study of cytomegalovirus exposure and HLA in healthy donors. PCR was performed using 60 Vbeta and 13 Jbeta primers. TCRdb's table, derived via immunoSEQ multiplex PCR, lists solely in-frame clones and lacks some. The table shows about 190,000 clones, with roughly 87% occurring only once. The sequenced sample was PBMCs. The source is a man aged 50-59 years in good health and CMV-seronegative.

This clone came up a few times. The J gene is TRBJ2-7, the V gene TRBV30; tentative D call: TRBD2 (6 bases). Trimming shortened V by 5 bases and J by 2 bases, and 13 bases separated the two germline ends. Germline V lookup: CDR1 GTSNPN, CDR2 SVGIG (reference sequence). CDR3 length: 13 amino acids. CDR3 DNA: TGTGCCTGGCTGGGGACTGGTACCTACGAGCAGTACTTC. It is translated as CAWLGTGTYEQYF.

About this clone itself: Sequence at one end of the junction differs from germline and may be a read error. The J gene is TRBJ2-3, the V gene TRBV9; no firm D call. Germline V gives CDR1 SGDLS, CDR2 YYNGEE. The CDR3 loop spans 15 amino acids. CDR3 DNA: TGTGCCGGCAGCGTAGTAATAGTACCTACGGATACGCAGTATTTT. Residues: CAGSVVIVPTDTQYF.

V is TRBV27 and J is TRBJ2-5; D is possibly TRBD2 (5 bases). The J call may be mistaken, given a closer DNA end match to TRBJ2-7. CDR3 size: 14 residues. CDR1 MNHEY and CDR2 SMNVEV come from the germline V gene (reference sequence). CDR3 amino acids: CASSLQRWAYEQYF. CDR3 nucleotide sequence: TGTGCCAGCAGTTTACAGCGGTGGGCCTACGAGCAGTACTTC.

V gene TRBV19 combines with J gene TRBJ1-6; D is uncertain. Germline V CDR1 and CDR2: LNHDA, SQIVND (reference sequence). The CDR3 loop spans 15 amino acids. V was cut by 10 bases and J by 7 bases, with 20 bases left in between. Here the CDR3 DNA reads TGTGCCACTCGTGTGAGGGAATCGGGCAATTCACCCCTCCACTTT. It encodes CATRVRESGNSPLHF.

The chain uses TRBV7-9 and TRBJ2-1, with TRBD1 matching over 8 bases. Germline V lookup: CDR1 SEHNR, CDR2 FQNEAQ (reference sequence). Germline trimming cut 3 bases from V and 1 base from J; bases unmatched to any gene: 5. The CDR3 consists of 16 residues. This CDR3 is CASSFPQGASYNEQFF. CDR3 DNA sequence: TGTGCCAGCAGCTTCCCTCAGGGGGCGTCCTACAATGAGCAGTTCTTC.